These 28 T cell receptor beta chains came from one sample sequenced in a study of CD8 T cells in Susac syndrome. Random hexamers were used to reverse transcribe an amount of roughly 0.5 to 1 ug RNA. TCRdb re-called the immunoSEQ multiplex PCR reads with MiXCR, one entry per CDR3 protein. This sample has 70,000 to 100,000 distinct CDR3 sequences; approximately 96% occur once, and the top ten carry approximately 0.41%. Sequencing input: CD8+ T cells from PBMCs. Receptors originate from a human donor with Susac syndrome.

CDR3 bases: TGTGCCAGCAGGTCGACCCTAGCCAAAAACATTCAGTACTTC. Encoded protein: CASRSTLAKNIQYF. V usage is TRBV12-3 or TRBV12-4 and J usage is TRBJ2-4; D is unclear. This CDR3 has 14 residues. Trimming took off 6 bases at V and 0 bases at J, with 9 bases between the two ends.

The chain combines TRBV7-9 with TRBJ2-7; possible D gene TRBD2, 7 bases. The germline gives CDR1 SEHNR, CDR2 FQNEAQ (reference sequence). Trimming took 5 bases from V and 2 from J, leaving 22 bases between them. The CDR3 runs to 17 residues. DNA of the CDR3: TGTGCCAGCAGCCTTGGCGAGGGGGAGGGTTTGACCTACGAGCAGTACTTC. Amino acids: CASSLGEGEGLTYEQYF. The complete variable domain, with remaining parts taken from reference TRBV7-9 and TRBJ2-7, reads DTGVSQNPRHKITKRGQNVTFRCDPISEHNRLYWYRQTLGQGPEFLTYFQNEAQLEKSRLLSDRFSAERPKGSFSTLEIQRTEQGDSAMYLCASSLGEGEGLTYEQYFGPGTRLTVT.

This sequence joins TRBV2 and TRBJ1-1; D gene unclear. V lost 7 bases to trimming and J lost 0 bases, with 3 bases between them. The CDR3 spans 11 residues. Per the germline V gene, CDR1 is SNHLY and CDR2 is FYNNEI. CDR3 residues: CASNVNTEAFF. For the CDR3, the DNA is TGTGCCAGCAACGTGAACACTGAAGCTTTCTTT.

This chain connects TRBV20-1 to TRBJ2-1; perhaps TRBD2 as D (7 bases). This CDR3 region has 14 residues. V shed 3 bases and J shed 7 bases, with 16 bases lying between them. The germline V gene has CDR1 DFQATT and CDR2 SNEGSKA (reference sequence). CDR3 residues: CSASLGGPANEQFF. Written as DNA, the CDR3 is TGCAGTGCTAGCCTCGGGGGGCCAGCTAATGAGCAGTTCTTC.

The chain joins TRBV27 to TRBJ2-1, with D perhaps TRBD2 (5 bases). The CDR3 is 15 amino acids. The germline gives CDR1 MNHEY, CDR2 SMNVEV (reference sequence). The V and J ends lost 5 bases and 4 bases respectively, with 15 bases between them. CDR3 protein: CASSTLPQRYNEQFF. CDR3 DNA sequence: TGTGCCAGCAGTACTCTTCCACAGCGGTACAATGAGCAGTTCTTC.

CDR3 sequence reads: CASSPSHSYEQYV. The CDR3 DNA is TGTGCCAGCTCACCCTCCCACTCCTACGAGCAGTACGTC. The J gene is TRBJ2-7, the V gene TRBV18; the D is unclear. The CDR3 loop spans 13 amino acids. V lost 3 bases to trimming and J lost 0 bases, with 6 bases between them. Germline values: CDR1 KGHSH, CDR2 LQKENI.

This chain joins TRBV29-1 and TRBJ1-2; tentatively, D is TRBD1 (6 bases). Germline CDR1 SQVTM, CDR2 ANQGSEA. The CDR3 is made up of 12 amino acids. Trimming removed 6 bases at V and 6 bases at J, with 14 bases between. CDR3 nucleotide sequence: TGCAGCGTCCCCTGGGGGGGCCATGGCTACACCTTC. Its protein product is CSVPWGGHGYTF.

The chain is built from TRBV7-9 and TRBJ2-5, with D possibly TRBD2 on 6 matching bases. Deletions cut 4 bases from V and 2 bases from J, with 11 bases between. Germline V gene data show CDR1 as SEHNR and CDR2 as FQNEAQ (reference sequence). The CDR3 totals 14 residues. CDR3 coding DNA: TGTGCCAGCAGCTACACGGGGGTTCAAGAGACCCAGTACTTC. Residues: CASSYTGVQETQYF.

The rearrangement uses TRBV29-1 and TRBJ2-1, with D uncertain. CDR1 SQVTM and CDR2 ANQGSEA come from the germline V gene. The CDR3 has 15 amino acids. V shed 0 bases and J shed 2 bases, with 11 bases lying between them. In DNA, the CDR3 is TGCAGCGTTGAAGATCTTGGGTCCCCCTACAATGAGCAGTTCTTC. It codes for CSVEDLGSPYNEQFF.

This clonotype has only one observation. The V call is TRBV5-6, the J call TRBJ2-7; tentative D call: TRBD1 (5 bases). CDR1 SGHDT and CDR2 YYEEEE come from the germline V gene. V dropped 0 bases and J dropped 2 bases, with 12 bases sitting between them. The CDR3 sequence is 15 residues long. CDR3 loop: CASSLVREGAYEQYV. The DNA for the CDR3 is TGTGCCAGCAGCTTGGTGAGAGAAGGGGCCTACGAGCAGTACGTC.

CDR3: CSVDTGTGDTGELFF. Here the CDR3 DNA reads TGCAGCGTGGACACCGGGACAGGGGACACCGGGGAGCTGTTTTTT. This sequence joins TRBV29-1 and TRBJ2-2; 10 positions match TRBD1. In germline, CDR1 is SQVTM, CDR2 ANQGSEA. V shed 6 bases, J shed 3 bases, and the junction held 7 bases outside the gene matches. The CDR3 consists of 15 residues.

CDR3 amino acids: CASSLPPLEETQYF. In nucleotides, the CDR3 is TGTGCCAGCAGCTTACCGCCCCTTGAGGAGACCCAGTACTTC. J is TRBJ2-5 and V is TRBV7-6; no firm D call. The CDR3 has 14 amino acids. V was pared by 2 bases and J by 5 bases, with 12 bases between. The germline CDR1 and CDR2 sequences are SGHVS and FNYEAQ.

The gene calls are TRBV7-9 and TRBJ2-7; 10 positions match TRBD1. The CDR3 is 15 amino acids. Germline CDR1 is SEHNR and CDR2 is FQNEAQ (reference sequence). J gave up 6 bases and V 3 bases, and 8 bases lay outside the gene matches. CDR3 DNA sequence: TGTGCCAGCAGCTTCTGGGACAGGGGAGTTCGCGAGCAGTACTTC. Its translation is CASSFWDRGVREQYF.

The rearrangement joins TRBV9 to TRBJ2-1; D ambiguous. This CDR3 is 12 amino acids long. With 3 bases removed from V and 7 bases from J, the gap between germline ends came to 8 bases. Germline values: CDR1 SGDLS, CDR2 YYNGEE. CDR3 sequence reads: CASSGITNEQFF. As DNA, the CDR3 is TGTGCCAGCAGCGGGATTACGAATGAGCAGTTCTTC.

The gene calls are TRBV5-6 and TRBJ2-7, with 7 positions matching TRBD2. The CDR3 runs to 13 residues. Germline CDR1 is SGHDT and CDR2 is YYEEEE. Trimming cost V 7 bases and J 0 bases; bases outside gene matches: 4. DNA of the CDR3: TGTGCCAGCTGGGGGGGGACCTCCTACGAGCAGTACTTC. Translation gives CASWGGTSYEQYF.

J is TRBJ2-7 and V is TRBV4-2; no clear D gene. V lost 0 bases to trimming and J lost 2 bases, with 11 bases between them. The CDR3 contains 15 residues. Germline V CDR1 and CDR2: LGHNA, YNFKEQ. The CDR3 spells CASSQEQISTYEQYF. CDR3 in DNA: TGTGCCAGCAGCCAAGAGCAAATTTCGACCTACGAGCAGTACTTC.

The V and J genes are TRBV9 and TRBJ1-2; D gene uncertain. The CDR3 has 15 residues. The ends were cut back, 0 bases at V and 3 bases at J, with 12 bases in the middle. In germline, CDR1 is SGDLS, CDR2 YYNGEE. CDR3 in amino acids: CASSVGRQEDYGYTF. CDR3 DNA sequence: TGTGCCAGCAGCGTAGGTCGGCAGGAGGACTATGGCTACACCTTC.

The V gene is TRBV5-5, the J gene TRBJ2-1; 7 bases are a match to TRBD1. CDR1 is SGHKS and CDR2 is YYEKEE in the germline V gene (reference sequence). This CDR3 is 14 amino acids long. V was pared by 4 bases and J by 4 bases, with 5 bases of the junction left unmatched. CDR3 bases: TGTGCCAGCAGCACAGGGGAACTGTACAATGAGCAGTTCTTC. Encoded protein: CASSTGELYNEQFF.

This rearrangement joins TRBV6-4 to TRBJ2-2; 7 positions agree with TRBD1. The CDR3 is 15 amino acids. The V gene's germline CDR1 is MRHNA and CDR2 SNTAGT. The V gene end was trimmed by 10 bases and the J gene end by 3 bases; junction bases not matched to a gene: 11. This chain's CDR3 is CATPTGMVDTGELFF. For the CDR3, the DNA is TGTGCCACCCCGACAGGGATGGTGGACACCGGGGAGCTGTTTTTT.

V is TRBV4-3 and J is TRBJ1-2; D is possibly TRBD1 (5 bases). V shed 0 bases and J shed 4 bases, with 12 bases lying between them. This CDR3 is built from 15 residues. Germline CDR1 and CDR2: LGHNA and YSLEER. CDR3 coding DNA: TGCGCCAGCAGCCAAGATCCGACAGCTACCTATGGCTACACCTTC. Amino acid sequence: CASSQDPTATYGYTF.

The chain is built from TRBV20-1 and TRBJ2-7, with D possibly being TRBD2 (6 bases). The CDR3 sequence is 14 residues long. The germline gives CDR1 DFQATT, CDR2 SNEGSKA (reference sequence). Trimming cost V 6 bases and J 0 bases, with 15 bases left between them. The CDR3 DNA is TGCAGTGCGCGGGACTTATACCTCTCCTACGAGCAGTACTTC. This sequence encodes CSARDLYLSYEQYF.

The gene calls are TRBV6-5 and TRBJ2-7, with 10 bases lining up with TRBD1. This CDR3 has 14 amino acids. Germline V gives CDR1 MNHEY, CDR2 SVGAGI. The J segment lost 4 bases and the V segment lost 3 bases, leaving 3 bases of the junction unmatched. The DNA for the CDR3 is TGTGCCAGCAGTTATTCGGACAGGGGGTACGAGCAGTACTTC. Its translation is CASSYSDRGYEQYF.

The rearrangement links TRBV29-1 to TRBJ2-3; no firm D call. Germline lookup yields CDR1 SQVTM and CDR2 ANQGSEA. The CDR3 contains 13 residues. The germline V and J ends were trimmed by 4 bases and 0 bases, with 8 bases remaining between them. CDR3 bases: TGCAGCGTTGGGTTGCATAGCACAGATACGCAGTATTTT. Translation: CSVGLHSTDTQYF.

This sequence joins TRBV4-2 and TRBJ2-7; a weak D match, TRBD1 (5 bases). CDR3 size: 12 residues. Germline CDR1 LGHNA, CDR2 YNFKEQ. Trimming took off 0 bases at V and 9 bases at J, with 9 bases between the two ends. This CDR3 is CASSQEGVVQYF. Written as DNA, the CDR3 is TGTGCCAGCAGCCAAGAAGGGGTGGTGCAGTACTTC.

The CDR3 region has the DNA TGTGCCAGCAGCCCCAGTGGCGGGGGTGGCGGGGAGCTGTTTTTT. It is translated as CASSPSGGGGGELFF. The chain is built from TRBV5-6 and TRBJ2-2; 7 positions agree with TRBD2. The CDR3 is made up of 15 amino acids. Per the germline V gene, CDR1 is SGHDT and CDR2 is YYEEEE. V shed 4 bases and J 7 bases; nucleotides not matched to a gene: 10. Based on the CDR3 plus reference TRBV5-6 and TRBJ2-2, the full variable domain is DAGVTQSPTHLIKTRGQQVTLRCSPKSGHDTVSWYQQALGQGPQFIFQYYEEEERQRGNFPDRFSGHQFPNYSSELNVNALLLGDSALYLCASSPSGGGGGELFFGEGSRLTVL.

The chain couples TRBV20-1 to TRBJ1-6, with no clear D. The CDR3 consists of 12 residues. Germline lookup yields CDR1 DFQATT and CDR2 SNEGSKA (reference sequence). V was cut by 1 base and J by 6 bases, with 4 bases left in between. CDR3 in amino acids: CSARVGNSPLHF. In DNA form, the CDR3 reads TGCAGTGCTAGAGTTGGTAATTCACCCCTCCACTTT.

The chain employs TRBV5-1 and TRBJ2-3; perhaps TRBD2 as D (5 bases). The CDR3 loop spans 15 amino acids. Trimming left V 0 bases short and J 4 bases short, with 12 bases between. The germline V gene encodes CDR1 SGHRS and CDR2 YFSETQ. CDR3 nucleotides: TGCGCCAGCAGCTTGGGTCCTAGCAGGTCAGATACGCAGTATTTT. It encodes CASSLGPSRSDTQYF.

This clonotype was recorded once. The CDR3 loop reads CASSQEGRRNGYTF. The CDR3 DNA sequence: TGTGCCAGCAGCCAGGAAGGTCGGCGAAATGGCTACACCTTC. The chain recombines TRBV14 with TRBJ1-2; D remains ambiguous. The CDR3 length is 14 residues. Germline loops: CDR1 SGHDN, CDR2 FVKESK. V lost 3 bases and J 6 bases, leaving 14 bases between the germline ends.